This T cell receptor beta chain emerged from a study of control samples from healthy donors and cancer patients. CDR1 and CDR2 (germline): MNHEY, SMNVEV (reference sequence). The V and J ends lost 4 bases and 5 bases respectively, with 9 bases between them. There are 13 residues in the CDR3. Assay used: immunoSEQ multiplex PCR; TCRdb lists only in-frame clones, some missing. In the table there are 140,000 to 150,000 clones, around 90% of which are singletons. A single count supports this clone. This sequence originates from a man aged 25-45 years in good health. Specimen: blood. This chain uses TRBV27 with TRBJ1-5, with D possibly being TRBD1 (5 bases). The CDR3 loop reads CASSYGGDQPQHF. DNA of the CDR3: TGTGCCAGCAGTTATGGAGGGGATCAGCCCCAGCATTTT.